The clone carrying this T cell receptor (beta chain) showed up many times. Its antigen is not known. The source of the sample is a study of CD8+CD57+ T cells in acquired aplastic anemia. Study summary: Recorded DNA amounts for sorted CD4+ and CD8+ cells had an average of approximately 3 ug. Overall study findings and caveats: Patients had twenty-nine CD8+ CDR3 sequences in common with controls (the shared set). No significant patient-versus-control difference appeared in CD8+ Simpson's diversity.

For CDR3 and TCR beta VDJ profiling, genomic DNA was the template used. Each CDR3 protein is one row after TCRdb ran MiXCR on the reads. There are fewer than 250,000 distinct CDR3 sequences in the sample; roughly half occur only once, and 15% to 20% lies in the top ten. The V gene lost 6 bases and the J gene lost 7 bases, with 17 bases spanning the gap. CDR1 is MNHEY and CDR2 is SVGEGT in the germline V gene. This CDR3 region has 14 residues. This sequence joins TRBV6-2 or TRBV6-3 and TRBJ2-3; perhaps TRBD2 as D (6 bases). The sequenced material came from sorted CD4+, CD8+, or CD8+CD57+ T cells (not recorded which) from PBMCs. The origin of this receptor is a human donor in good health, serving as a control. This CDR3 reads CASRRRLDANTQYF. Here the CDR3 DNA reads TGTGCCAGCAGGCGGAGACTAGATGCTAATACGCAGTATTTT.